These 19 T cell receptor beta chains were all obtained from the same sample, sequenced in a study of technical replicates of blood from several donors. Generated by immunoSEQ multiplex PCR, the TCRdb table keeps only in-frame clones and is missing some. The table records some 77,000 clones, 96% of them present only once. The sample consisted of T cells isolated from PBMCs. Source of these receptors: a human donor in good health.

The genes are TRBV18 and TRBJ2-1, with TRBD1 matching over 7 bases. The CDR3 spans 13 residues. Trimming at V came to 3 bases and at J to 7 bases, leaving 3 bases not matched to a gene. CDR1 is KGHSH, CDR2 LQKENI, per germline. For the CDR3, the DNA is TGTGCCAGCTCACCTGACAGGGAAAATGAGCAGTTCTTC. It translates to CASSPDRENEQFF. The full variable domain, completed using reference TRBV18 and TRBJ2-1, is NAGVMQNPRHLVRRRGQEARLRCSPMKGHSHVYWYRQLPEEGLKFMVYLQKENIIDESGMPKERFSAEFPKEGPSILRIQQVVRGDSAAYFCASSPDRENEQFFGPGTRLTVL.

This chain links TRBV5-1 with TRBJ1-2; 9 bases fit TRBD1. The CDR3 spans 15 residues. The V gene end was trimmed by 4 bases and the J gene end by 8 bases; junction bases not matched to a gene: 12. Germline CDR1 and CDR2: SGHRS and YFSETQ. This chain's CDR3 is CASSARTGDGNGYTF. For the CDR3, the DNA is TGCGCCAGCAGCGCCCGGACAGGGGATGGGAACGGCTACACCTTC.

V and J are TRBV5-5 and TRBJ2-7; 12 positions match TRBD2. CDR1 and CDR2 (germline): SGHKS, YYEKEE (reference sequence). The length of the CDR3 is 14 residues. The J segment lost 5 bases and the V segment lost 7 bases, leaving 7 bases of the junction unmatched. The CDR3 here is CASAQTSGRHEQYF. The CDR3 region has the DNA TGTGCCAGCGCACAGACTAGCGGGAGACACGAGCAGTACTTC.

The rearrangement links TRBV15 to TRBJ2-1; possible D gene TRBD1, 7 bases. V was trimmed by 4 bases and J by 9 bases, leaving 19 bases between them. Germline V lookup: CDR1 LNHNV, CDR2 YYDKDF (reference sequence). The length of the CDR3 is 15 residues. This CDR3 reads CATSIARTGGTEQFF. CDR3 in DNA: TGTGCCACCAGCATCGCTAGGACAGGCGGGACTGAGCAGTTCTTC.

V gene TRBV7-2 combines with J gene TRBJ2-7; no clear D. Germline V gene data show CDR1 as SGHTA and CDR2 as FQGNSA. Deletions cut 5 bases from V and 2 bases from J, with 4 bases between. The CDR3 contains 11 residues. CDR3 in amino acids: CASSPTYEQYF. The CDR3 nucleotides read TGTGCCAGCAGCCCAACCTACGAGCAGTACTTC.

The gene calls are TRBV19 and TRBJ2-3; 8 bases fit TRBD2. V lost 2 bases, J lost 8 bases, and 6 bases stayed unmatched. Germline CDR1 is LNHDA and CDR2 is SQIVND (reference sequence). This CDR3 region has 14 residues. In nucleotides, the CDR3 is TGTGCCAGTAGTATACCCTCCGGGACTAGTACGCAGTATTTT. Translated, it gives CASSIPSGTSTQYF. The full variable domain, completed using reference TRBV19 and TRBJ2-3, is DGGITQSPKYLFRKEGQNVTLSCEQNLNHDAMYWYRQDPGQGLRLIYYSQIVNDFQKGDIAEGYSVSREKKESFPLTVTSAQKNPTAFYLCASSIPSGTSTQYFGPGTRLTVL.

The chain is built from TRBV9 and TRBJ1-1, with a weak D call TRBD1 (5 bases). The V gene's germline CDR1 is SGDLS and CDR2 YYNGEE. V lost 4 bases, J lost 2 bases, and 15 bases lay in between. The CDR3 loop spans 15 amino acids. The CDR3, as DNA: TGTGCCAGCAGCTCAGCCCAGGGAAGAAACACTGAAGCTTTCTTT. It codes for CASSSAQGRNTEAFF.

The V call is TRBV6-6, the J call TRBJ2-3, with D maybe TRBD2 (5 bases). The CDR3 has 16 amino acids. V was shortened by 2 bases and J by 1 base, with 13 bases between the two germline ends. Germline V CDR1 and CDR2: MNHNY, SVGAGI (reference sequence). The CDR3 loop reads CASSYLSARGTDTQYF. DNA for the CDR3: TGTGCCAGCAGTTACCTTTCAGCGCGGGGCACAGATACGCAGTATTTT.

The chain has TRBV4-1 and TRBJ2-3, with a tentative D call TRBD1 (6 bases). Germline V CDR1 and CDR2: MGHRA, YSYEKL. Trimming pared 0 bases from V and 5 bases from J, leaving 9 bases between. This CDR3 is built from 14 residues. CDR3 bases: TGCGCCAGCAGCCAAGACAGGGGTGGAGATACGCAGTATTTT. It translates to CASSQDRGGDTQYF.

This rearrangement joins TRBV4-3 to TRBJ2-1; 11 nucleotides agree with TRBD2. Germline-derived CDR1 and CDR2 are LGHNA and YSLEER. This CDR3 comprises 16 residues. J was trimmed by 4 bases and V by 1 base; bases with no gene match: 3. CDR3: CASSQVGLAGYNEQFF. The CDR3 DNA is TGCGCCAGCAGCCAAGTAGGACTAGCGGGTTACAATGAGCAGTTCTTC.

This clone was counted between two and nine times. The sample carries other DNA sequences with the same CDR3. CDR3 sequence (DNA): TGTGCCAGCAGCTTAGCGGGGGGAAACACTGAAGCTTTCTTT. Translating it yields CASSLAGGNTEAFF. The chain couples TRBV7-9 to TRBJ1-1; perhaps TRBD1 as D (5 bases). Per the germline V gene, CDR1 is SEHNR and CDR2 is FQNEAQ (reference sequence). The V end lost 0 bases, the J end lost 2 bases, and 7 bases lay between the germline ends. This CDR3 region has 14 residues.

The CDR3 is CASSSVGHPRNYGYTF. The CDR3 DNA follows: TGTGCCAGCAGTTCCGTCGGACATCCCAGGAACTATGGCTACACCTTC. V usage is TRBV28 and J usage is TRBJ1-2, with D possibly being TRBD1 (5 bases). V was shortened by 4 bases and J by 2 bases, with 17 bases between the two germline ends. The CDR3 contains 16 residues. Germline V gene lookup returns CDR1 MDHEN and CDR2 SYDVKM.

This chain connects TRBV18 to TRBJ2-1; the match to TRBD2 covers 7 bases. CDR1 and CDR2 from the germline V gene are KGHSH and LQKENI. The CDR3 totals 16 residues. Germline trimming cut 0 bases from V and 7 bases from J; bases unmatched to any gene: 9. The CDR3 sequence is CASSPPEGRGYNEQFF. The CDR3 region has the DNA TGTGCCAGCTCACCACCGGAGGGGAGGGGTTATAATGAGCAGTTCTTC.

The chain combines TRBV30 with TRBJ1-1; D is ambiguous. The germline CDR1 and CDR2 sequences are GTSNPN and SVGIG (reference sequence). Trimming removed 3 bases from V and 4 bases from J, with 15 bases in between. The CDR3 totals 14 residues. CDR3 bases: TGTGCCTGGAGATCCAGACTTTCGGGCACTGAAGCTTTCTTT. Protein product: CAWRSRLSGTEAFF.

Note on this clone: The junction does not match germline at one end; this may be a read error. The V and J genes are TRBV30 and TRBJ1-4; the match to TRBD1 covers 9 bases. This CDR3 region has 13 residues. Looked up from germline, CDR1 is GTSNPN and CDR2 is SVGIG (reference sequence). The CDR3 loop reads CAWSPMTGGLTIF. The CDR3 DNA reads TGTGCCTGGAGTCCAATGACAGGGGGACTTACTATTTTT.

The J gene is TRBJ1-2, the V gene TRBV4-2; 7 bases line up with TRBD1. V lost 3 bases and J lost 1; bases outside the gene matches: 14. Germline CDR1 LGHNA, CDR2 YNFKEQ. The CDR3 length is 18 residues. For the CDR3, the DNA is TGTGCCAGCAGCCATACATCGGCGGGACAGACCCTTAACTATGGCTACACCTTC. Its translation: CASSHTSAGQTLNYGYTF.

The V call is TRBV30, the J call TRBJ2-5, with D possibly TRBD2 on 5 matching bases. Per germline, CDR1 GTSNPN and CDR2 SVGIG (reference sequence). The CDR3 extends over 12 amino acids. V lost 5 bases and J 5 bases, leaving 12 bases between the germline ends. The CDR3 sequence: CAWDLALETQYF. The DNA for the CDR3 is TGTGCCTGGGACCTAGCTCTCGAGACCCAGTACTTC.

The rearrangement links TRBV4-2 to TRBJ2-7; 8 nucleotides match TRBD2. The J segment lost 4 bases and the V segment lost 1 base, leaving 6 bases of the junction unmatched. The CDR3 loop spans 15 amino acids. The V gene's germline CDR1 is LGHNA and CDR2 YNFKEQ. CDR3 in DNA: TGTGCCAGCAGCCAAGTGGCCAGCGGGAGTTACGAGCAGTACTTC. Translation gives CASSQVASGSYEQYF.

V and J are TRBV30 and TRBJ1-5, with 7 bases matching TRBD1. Germline CDR1 is GTSNPN and CDR2 is SVGIG (reference sequence). Unmatched junction bases numbered 7, after V lost 2 bases and J lost 0 bases. The CDR3 is 16 residues long. The CDR3 region is CAWSFQTGYSNQPQHF. The CDR3, as DNA: TGTGCCTGGAGTTTCCAGACAGGGTATAGCAATCAGCCCCAGCATTTT.